This T cell receptor (beta chain) was documented in a study of CD4 T cells in relation to SARS-CoV-2 and coronaviruses (dated by TCRdb to 2020 to 2022). Regarding the complete study: In the ViraFEST assay, PBMCs were cultured with antigen for about eleven days, after which TCR beta CDR3s were sequenced to identify antigen-specific clonal expansions. The negative reference condition was either a culture with an HIV-1 Nef peptide pool or a culture with no peptide. A different TCR-beta assay, based on Illumina, was used to sequence expansion assays from other donors in the study. Memory CD4+ T cell crossreactivity between SARS-CoV-2 and common cold coronavirus spike proteins was assessed at the TCR clonotype level in the study. The Adaptive Biotechnologies TCR-sequencing kit was used for samples from a few pre-COVID donors and for the naive versus memory experiments, whereas the other data were Illumina-based. HLA restriction was mapped for shared crossreactive spike epitopes using patient-derived lymphoblastoid cell lines. General conclusions and limits of the study: No donor contributed both pre-pandemic and post-infection samples, which limited tracing the source of pre-existing responses. Crossreactive clones showed significantly weaker SARS-CoV-2-driven expansion than monoreactive clones, consistent with antigenic imprinting. In about 60% of donors, memory CD4+ clonotypes turned up that crossrecognized SARS-CoV-2 and at least one common cold coronavirus spike. Crossreactivity analysis was centred on spike protein, so crossreactivity against other viral proteins was not assessed. Small numbers of patients and of tested TCRs limited the study.

Library preparation was by the immunoSEQ multiplex PCR assay. Per the original workflow: During preprocessing, nonproductive sequences were removed, along with CDR3s that did not begin with C, did not end with F or W, or were shorter than 7 amino acids. The MANAFEST web app was used to call antigen-specific clonotypes on the basis of expansion compared with the reference and with other culture wells. To be counted as positive, a clone had to show significant expansion compared with the reference culture, at an FDR below 0.05, in 2 of 3 replicate wells. To be called positive, a clone also had to show significant expansion compared with every other tandem well and an odds ratio greater than 5. Pairwise Levenshtein distance, computed with the stringdist R package after three terminal residues were trimmed from each end, was used as the measure of CDR3 homology. In its TCRdb copy, this immuneACCESS table keeps in-frame sequences only and misses some clones. Where compared with another copy, unresolved V genes explain less than half of these, and the others have no known cause. The V and J calls and clone size were taken over from that table, and D and trimming were inferred from the DNA. Recorded for this sample are about 26,000 clones; roughly 82% of them occurred a single time. About 10% of the sample belongs to the ten largest clones.

CD4+ T cells from unexposed donors were collected before the COVID-19 pandemic (2011-2018). After about 10 days of culture, CD4+ T cells were isolated with the EasySep CD4+ T cell isolation kit. As cell numbers permitted, CD4+ T cells from unexposed donors were tested for reactivity to SARS-CoV-2 S and N and to four common cold coronavirus spike pools. Each well held more than 1.5 million PBMCs cultured in IMDM containing about 5.3% human AB serum and 10 IU/ml IL-2. Half of the culture medium was replaced with fresh IL-2-containing medium on days 3 and 7. In general, triplicate replicate wells were used for every peptide culture condition. Leukapheresis product for the unexposed donors was bought commercially. Ficoll-Paque PLUS gradient centrifugation was used to isolate PBMCs from either whole blood or leukapheresis product. PBMCs were either cryopreserved at -140 degrees C or used fresh in the expansion assay. The QIAamp Micro DNA Kit was used to extract genomic DNA from the CD4+ T cells.

This clone was recorded a few times. The target of this receptor is not known. Base qualities were left out, and no much larger clone turns up one base away. From cysteine to phenylalanine, the CDR3 is 14 amino acids long. Left in the record is the CDR3 DNA by itself, 42 bases read in frame from the first base. The germline V gene yields MNHEY for CDR1 and SVGEGT for CDR2. Trimmed from V: 0 bases; trimmed from J: 7 bases; junction bases lacking a gene match: 2. Sequencing used CD4+ T cells from PBMCs, cultured in vitro. The rearranged chain carries TRBV6-2 or TRBV6-3 and TRBJ2-5, with 10 bases in between that match TRBD2. This clonotype was obtained from a human donor in good health. For the CDR3, the sequence is CASSYSIAGGTQYF. In nucleotide form, the sequence is TGTGCCAGCAGTTACTCTATAGCGGGGGGGACCCAGTACTTC.